A single sample gave rise to the 2 T cell receptor beta chains below, sequenced in a study of vaccination and CD4 T cells after COVID-19. This sample's treatment: approximately 9-day PBMC culture with coronavirus spike peptide pools or control peptides (ViraFEST assay). Sequencing of DNA taken from cultured CD4+ T cells relied on the Oncomine TCR Beta short-read assay. TCRdb independently ran MiXCR on the PCR reads; one entry per CDR3 protein. Counted here are thousands of distinct CDR3 sequences, approximately 19% occurring once; the ten biggest clones make up 15%. Their cognate antigens are unknown. Source material: CD4+ T cells from blood, cultured in vitro. All receptors derive from a human donor who had recovered from COVID-19.

The rearrangement links TRBV7-2 to TRBJ1-2, with unresolved D. This CDR3 has 14 residues. The V and J ends lost 2 bases and 4 bases respectively, with 11 bases between them. Germline values: CDR1 SGHTA, CDR2 FQGNSA. This CDR3 reads CASSLLAGFYGYTF. The CDR3 nucleotides are TGTGCCAGCAGCTTATTGGCAGGATTCTATGGCTACACCTTC.

This clonotype was seen more than once but under ten times. The chain is built from TRBV9 and TRBJ1-2; tentative D call: TRBD1 (6 bases). This CDR3 contains 15 residues. V was trimmed by 4 bases and J by 8 bases, leaving 21 bases between them. CDR1 is SGDLS, CDR2 YYNGEE, per germline. The CDR3 reads CASSPGGAAQEGYTF. The CDR3 DNA sequence: TGTGCCAGCAGCCCCGGGGGGGCGGCCCAGGAAGGCTACACCTTC.